A selection of T cell receptor beta chains follows, all from one sample in a study of blood T cell repertoires in COVID-19. The data were produced by immunoSEQ multiplex PCR, yet TCRdb's version contains in-frame clones alone and is incomplete. The sample records around 300,000 clones, about nine tenths being singletons. The specimen sequenced was peripheral blood. The receptors stem from a man aged 45-60 years with acute or convalescent COVID-19. Both conserved end residues are part of each CDR3. Fields, in order: CDR3 length, J gene, D gene, clone size, V gene, CDR3 DNA, CDR3 protein. D genes are given only for firm matches. A row's size may be missing; if present it is once, few, many or a size class.

15,TRBJ1-5,-,-,TRBV6-6,TGTGCCAGCAGTTACGGAGAAACTAGCAATCAGCCCCAGCATTTT,CASSYGETSNQPQHF
13,TRBJ2-7,-,-,TRBV9,TGTGCCAGCAGCGTTCAGGCCGGGGACGAGCAGTACTTC,CASSVQAGDEQYF
15,TRBJ1-2,TRBD1,-,TRBV7-6,TGTGCCAGCAGCTTAAGGCAGGGGGATAACTATGGCTACACCTTC,CASSLRQGDNYGYTF
14,TRBJ1-1,-,-,TRBV27,TGTGCCAGCAGTTTTAACGGGAGGAACACTGAAGCTTTCTTT,CASSFNGRNTEAFF
12,TRBJ2-5,-,-,TRBV5-1,TGCGCCAGCGGGGCAGGGGAAGAGACCCAGTACTTC,CASGAGEETQYF
12,TRBJ1-1,TRBD1,-,TRBV10-3,TGTGCCATCGGACAGGGGGAGACTGAAGCTTTCTTT,CAIGQGETEAFF
12,TRBJ1-1,-,-,TRBV10-3,TGTGCCATCAGCTTGAGCGGTACTGAAGCTTTCTTT,CAISLSGTEAFF
13,TRBJ1-2,TRBD1,-,TRBV7-3,TGTGCCAGCAGCCCGGGGACAGGGGGCGACTACACCTTC,CASSPGTGGDYTF
15,TRBJ2-3,TRBD2,-,TRBV6-5,TGTGCCAGCAGCCCGCGGGGGAGGGGCACAGATACGCAGTATTTT,CASSPRGRGTDTQYF
13,TRBJ1-1,-,-,TRBV2,TGTGCCAGCACCCTAAAGCAGGGCACTGAAGCTTTCTTT,CASTLKQGTEAFF
13,TRBJ2-1,-,-,TRBV19,TGTGCCAGTAGTTTGGGAAGTCAGGGTGAGCAGTTCTTC,CASSLGSQGEQFF
14,TRBJ1-2,-,-,TRBV3-1/TRBV3-2,TGTGCCAGCAGCCAAGTTGGTAGGCGGTATGGCTACACCTTC,CASSQVGRRYGYTF
15,TRBJ2-7,TRBD1,-,TRBV13,TGTGCCAGCAGCTTAGGTATGGGACAGGGCCGCGGGCAGTACTTC,CASSLGMGQGRGQYF
14,TRBJ2-4,-,-,TRBV19,TGTGCCAGTAGAACTAGGGGGGGCGGAAACATTCAGTACTTC,CASRTRGGGNIQYF
17,TRBJ2-1,TRBD1,-,TRBV7-9,TGTGCCAGCAGCTTGTCTCCCGGGACAGGGGACCACAATGAGCAGTTCTTC,CASSLSPGTGDHNEQFF
17,TRBJ2-3,TRBD2,few,TRBV5-1,TGCGCCAGCAGCTTGGCCCTAGCGGGGGGGCCGCAAGATACGCAGTATTTT,CASSLALAGGPQDTQYF
15,TRBJ1-1,TRBD1,-,TRBV30,TGTGCCGTCCCGGGACAGGGGGCCTTCGGGACTGAAGCTTTCTTT,CAVPGQGAFGTEAFF
14,TRBJ1-1,-,few,TRBV5-5,TGTGCCAGCAGCCCCCATCGGGGGAACACTGAAGCTTTCTTT,CASSPHRGNTEAFF
14,TRBJ2-7,-,-,TRBV7-2,TGTGCCAGCAGCCCTGTCTCGACAGATTACGAGCAGTACTTC,CASSPVSTDYEQYF
16,TRBJ1-2,-,-,TRBV6-4,TGTGCCAGCAGTAAGGACGCGGGTTCGGTTGGAGGTGGCTACACCTTC,CASSKDAGSVGGGYTF
14,TRBJ2-5,-,-,TRBV19,TGTGCCAGTAGTATTGGCCCCACCCAAGAGACCCAGTACTTC,CASSIGPTQETQYF
18,TRBJ2-7,TRBD1,few,TRBV7-8,TGTGCCAGCAGCTTAGTAGGGGACCGGACAGGGGGCATTTACGAGCAGTACTTC,CASSLVGDRTGGIYEQYF
14,TRBJ2-2,TRBD2,-,TRBV6-5,TGTGCCAGCAGTTACTCGGCGGGGGCCGGGGAGCTGTTTTTT,CASSYSAGAGELFF
15,TRBJ2-1,-,-,TRBV7-9,TGTGCCAGCAGCGCCGAGGAGAGCTCCTACAATGAGCAGTTCTTC,CASSAEESSYNEQFF
13,TRBJ2-5,TRBD2,-,TRBV29-1,TGCAGCGTTGGTATCCAGGGAGGGGAGACCCAGTACTTC,CSVGIQGGETQYF
13,TRBJ2-7,TRBD1,-,TRBV27,TGTGCCAGCAGTTTCGGGACAGCCTACGAGCAGTACTTC,CASSFGTAYEQYF
13,TRBJ1-2,-,once,TRBV19,TGTGCCAGTAGTACCGGGGGGAACTATGGCTACACCTTC,CASSTGGNYGYTF
22,TRBJ2-5,-,-,TRBV12-1,TGTGCCAGCAGCTTTCCCCCCCCGGGACTAGCGGGCCCTAAGGGCCCCGGGGAGACCCAGTACTTC,CASSFPPPGLAGPKGPGETQYF